This is a list of T cell receptor beta chains from one sample in a study of T cells in localized non-small cell lung cancer. The repertoire was sequenced with immunoSEQ multiplex PCR; TCRdb's copy has only in-frame clones and lacks some. Found here are under 35,000 clones, about 91% of them singletons; the top ten hold roughly 31%. Sample: peripheral blood, taken before any cancer treatment. The receptors stem from an older female donor with stage I lung adenocarcinoma. CDR3s include the opening cysteine and the closing phenylalanine or tryptophan. The D gene is left open where the match is weak. Size is stated for part of the rows, as once, few or many counts, or as a class when the clone is expanded.

V gene	clone size	D gene	J gene	CDR3 length	CDR3 protein	CDR3 DNA
TRBV19	NA	NA	TRBJ2-2	14	CASIKTLNTGELFF	TGTGCCAGTATTAAGACACTAAACACCGGGGAGCTGTTTTTT
TRBV4-1	NA	NA	TRBJ1-2	16	CASSQDGPGVIGGYTF	TGCGCCAGCAGCCAAGATGGGCCAGGAGTCATAGGTGGCTACACCTTC
TRBV7-9	once	NA	TRBJ1-1	13	CASSDKGGTEAFF	TGTGCCAGCAGCGATAAAGGGGGAACTGAAGCTTTCTTT
TRBV9	NA	NA	TRBJ2-5	14	CASSVGGRQETQYF	TGTGCCAGCAGCGTTGGGGGGCGACAAGAGACCCAGTACTTC
TRBV28	NA	TRBD1	TRBJ2-5	16	CASSSNIRTGQETQYF	TGTGCCAGCAGTTCCAATATCCGGACAGGCCAAGAGACCCAGTACTTC
TRBV5-6	NA	NA	TRBJ1-1	16	CASSLRRILDITEAFF	TGTGCCAGCAGCCTGAGGAGGATCTTGGATATCACTGAAGCTTTCTTT
TRBV7-2	NA	TRBD1	TRBJ1-5	16	CASSLEGAGRFQPQHF	TGTGCCAGCAGCTTAGAGGGGGCAGGGAGGTTTCAGCCCCAGCATTTT
TRBV11-2	NA	NA	TRBJ2-7	14	CASSSGVGLWEQYF	TGTGCCAGCAGCTCCGGGGTAGGCCTATGGGAGCAGTACTTC
TRBV27	NA	TRBD1	TRBJ1-2	13	CASSPDRAYGYTF	TGTGCCAGCAGCCCGGACAGGGCCTATGGCTACACCTTC
TRBV18	NA	NA	TRBJ1-4	16	CASSPPSSGVLGKLFF	TGTGCCAGCTCACCCCCTTCATCAGGGGTTTTGGGAAAACTGTTTTTT
TRBV2	NA	TRBD2	TRBJ2-4	21	CASSGGSSTSGRAGAKNIQYF	TGTGCCAGCAGCGGGGGATCTTCAACTAGCGGGAGGGCCGGGGCCAAAAACATTCAGTACTTC
TRBV7-7	NA	TRBD2	TRBJ2-1	13	CASNPLTSGEQFF	TGTGCCAGCAACCCGTTGACTAGCGGGGAGCAGTTCTTC
TRBV6-6	once	NA	TRBJ1-2	14	CASSGSTGNYGYTF	TGTGCCAGCAGCGGGAGCACAGGGAACTATGGCTACACCTTC
TRBV6-1	NA	TRBD1	TRBJ1-1	12	CASGLSGTATFF	TGTGCCAGCGGATTATCCGGGACAGCGACTTTCTTT
TRBV9	NA	NA	TRBJ2-3	18	CASSVGPIVTYSTDTQYF	TGTGCCAGCAGCGTAGGGCCTATAGTAACATATAGCACAGATACGCAGTATTTT
TRBV6-5	NA	TRBD2	TRBJ2-7	15	CASSYSLAGAYEQYF	TGTGCCAGCAGTTACTCCCTAGCGGGAGCGTACGAGCAGTACTTC
TRBV5-4	NA	TRBD1	TRBJ1-4	14	CASSLGGQPEKLFF	TGTGCCAGCAGCTTGGGGGGACAGCCGGAAAAACTGTTTTTT
TRBV18	NA	NA	TRBJ2-3	15	CASRGRGRGTDTQYF	TGTGCCAGCCGTGGAAGGGGGAGGGGCACAGATACGCAGTATTTT
TRBV5-1	NA	TRBD1	TRBJ2-4	14	CASSSLGGLNIQYF	TGCGCCAGCAGCTCTCTAGGGGGCTTAAACATTCAGTACTTC